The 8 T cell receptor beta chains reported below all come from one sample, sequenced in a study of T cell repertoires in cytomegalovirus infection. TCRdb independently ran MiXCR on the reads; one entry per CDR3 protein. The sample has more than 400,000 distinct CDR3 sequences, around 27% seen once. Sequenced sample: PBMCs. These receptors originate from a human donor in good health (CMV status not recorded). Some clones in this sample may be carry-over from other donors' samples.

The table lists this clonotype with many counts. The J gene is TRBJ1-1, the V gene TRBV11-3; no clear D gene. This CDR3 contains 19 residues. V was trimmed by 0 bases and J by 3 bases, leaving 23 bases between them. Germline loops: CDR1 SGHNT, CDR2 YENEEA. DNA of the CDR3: TGTGCCAGCAGCTTAGATCAGATGGGCCAGACCCGTTTGGACACTGAAGCTTTCTTT. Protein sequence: CASSLDQMGQTRLDTEAFF. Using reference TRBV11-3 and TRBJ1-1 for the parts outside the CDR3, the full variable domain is EAGVVQSPRYKIIEKKQPVAFWCNPISGHNTLYWYLQNLGQGPELLIRYENEEAVDDSQLPKDRFSAERLKGVDSTLKIQPAELGDSAVYLCASSLDQMGQTRLDTEAFFGQGTRLTVV.

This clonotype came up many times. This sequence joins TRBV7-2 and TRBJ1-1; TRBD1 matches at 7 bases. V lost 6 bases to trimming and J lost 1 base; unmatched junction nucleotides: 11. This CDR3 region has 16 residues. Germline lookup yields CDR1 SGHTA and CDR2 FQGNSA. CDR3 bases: TGTGCCAGCAGAAGACGCCCCGGGACAGAGAACACTGAAGCTTTCTTT. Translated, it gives CASRRRPGTENTEAFF.

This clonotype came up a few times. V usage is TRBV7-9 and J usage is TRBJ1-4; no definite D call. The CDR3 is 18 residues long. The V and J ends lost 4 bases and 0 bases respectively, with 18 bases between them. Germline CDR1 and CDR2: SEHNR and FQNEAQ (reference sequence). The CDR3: CASSSRGVEVATNEKLFF. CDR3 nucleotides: TGTGCCAGCAGCTCTCGTGGAGTAGAAGTTGCAACTAATGAAAAACTGTTTTTT.

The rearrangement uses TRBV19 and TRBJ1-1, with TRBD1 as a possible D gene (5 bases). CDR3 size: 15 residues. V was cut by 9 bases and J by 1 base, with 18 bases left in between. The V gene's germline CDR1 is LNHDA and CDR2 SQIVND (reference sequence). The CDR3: CASIQDGARNTEAFF. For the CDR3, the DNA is TGTGCCAGCATCCAAGACGGGGCACGGAACACTGAAGCTTTCTTT.

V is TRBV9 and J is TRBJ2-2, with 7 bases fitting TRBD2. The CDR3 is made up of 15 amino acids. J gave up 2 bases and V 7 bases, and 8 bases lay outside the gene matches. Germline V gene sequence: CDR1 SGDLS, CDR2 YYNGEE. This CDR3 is CASGRLAVNTGELFF. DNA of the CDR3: TGTGCCAGCGGCAGGCTAGCGGTAAACACCGGGGAGCTGTTTTTT.

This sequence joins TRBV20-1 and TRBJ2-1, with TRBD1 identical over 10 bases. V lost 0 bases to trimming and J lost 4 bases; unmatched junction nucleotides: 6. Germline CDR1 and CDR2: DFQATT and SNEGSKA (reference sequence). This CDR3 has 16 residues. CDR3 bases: TGCAGTGCTAGAGATTTTGGGACAGGGGATTACAATGAGCAGTTCTTC. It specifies CSARDFGTGDYNEQFF.

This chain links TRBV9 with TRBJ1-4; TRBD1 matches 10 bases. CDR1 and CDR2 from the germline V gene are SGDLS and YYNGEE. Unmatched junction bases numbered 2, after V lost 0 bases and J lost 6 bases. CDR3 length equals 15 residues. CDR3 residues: CASSVAGTGDEKLFF. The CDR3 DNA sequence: TGTGCCAGCAGCGTAGCCGGGACAGGGGATGAAAAACTGTTTTTT. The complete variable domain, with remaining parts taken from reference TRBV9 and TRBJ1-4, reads DSGVTQTPKHLITATGQRVTLRCSPRSGDLSVYWYQQSLDQGLQFLIQYYNGEERAKGNILERFSAQQFPDLHSELNLSSLELGDSALYFCASSVAGTGDEKLFFGSGTQLSVL.

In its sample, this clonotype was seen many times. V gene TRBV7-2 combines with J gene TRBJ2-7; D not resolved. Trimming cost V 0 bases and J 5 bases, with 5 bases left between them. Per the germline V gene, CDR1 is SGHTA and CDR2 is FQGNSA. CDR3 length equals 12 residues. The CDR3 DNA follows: TGTGCCAGCAGCTTAGCGCTGAACGAGCAGTACTTC. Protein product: CASSLALNEQYF. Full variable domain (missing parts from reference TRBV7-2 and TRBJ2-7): GAGVSQSPSNKVTEKGKDVELRCDPISGHTALYWYRQSLGQGLEFLIYFQGNSAPDKSGLPSDRFSAERTGGSVSTLTIQRTQQEDSAVYLCASSLALNEQYFGPGTRLTVT.